Below, 15 T cell receptor beta chains from the same sample are listed, as sequenced in a study of cytomegalovirus exposure and HLA in healthy donors. 13 Jbeta primers and 60 Vbeta primers were used for the PCR. Using immunoSEQ multiplex PCR, the repertoire was profiled, and TCRdb retains in-frame clones only, with some absent. The repertoire holds about 170,000 clones, more than 70% seen once, with roughly 0.38% in the top ten. Sample: PBMCs. These receptors were obtained from a boy younger than 10 in good health and CMV-seronegative.

The chain joins TRBV5-1 to TRBJ2-5; 8 bases match TRBD1. Matching the DNA end better, TRBJ2-7 makes the J call doubtful. Germline V lookup: CDR1 SGHRS, CDR2 YFSETQ. The CDR3 covers 14 residues. The chain's CDR3 is CASSSRTGQNEQYF. CDR3 DNA sequence: TGCGCCAGCAGCTCCCGGACAGGGCAGAACGAGCAGTACTTC.

CDR3 sequence reads: CAWSVHISSTDTQYF. The CDR3 region has the DNA TGTGCCTGGAGTGTACATATCTCTAGCACAGATACGCAGTATTTT. V gene TRBV30 combines with J gene TRBJ2-3; D unresolved. V was trimmed by 0 bases and J by 0 bases, leaving 10 bases between them. CDR3 size: 15 residues. Germline-derived CDR1 and CDR2 are GTSNPN and SVGIG (reference sequence). Full variable domain (rest looked up from reference TRBV30 and TRBJ2-3): SQTIHQWPATLVQPVGSPLSLECTVEGTSNPNLYWYRQAAGRGLQLLFYSVGIGQISSEVPQNLSASRPQDRQFILSSKKLLLSDSGFYLCAWSVHISSTDTQYFGPGTRLTVL.

V and J are TRBV6-5 and TRBJ1-2; 8 bases match TRBD1. Germline assignment: CDR1 MNHEY and CDR2 SVGAGI. The CDR3 consists of 13 residues. The trim removed 8 bases at V and 4 bases at J, leaving 6 bases unmatched. The CDR3 loop is CASLVTGGYGYTF. The CDR3 DNA sequence: TGTGCCAGCCTAGTAACAGGGGGCTATGGCTACACCTTC.

The rearrangement joins TRBV29-1 to TRBJ2-3; D remains unclear. The CDR3 contains 13 residues. V lost 1 base and J 6 bases, leaving 11 bases between the germline ends. The germline V gene has CDR1 SQVTM and CDR2 ANQGSEA. CDR3 in DNA: TGCAGCGTTGAAGGGCAGACACAGGATACGCAGTATTTT. Protein: CSVEGQTQDTQYF.

The chain couples TRBV4-1 to TRBJ2-1; TRBD2 aligns across 8 bases. After removal of 4 bases from V and 4 bases from J, the junction contained 9 bases not matched to a gene. CDR3 size: 16 residues. CDR1 is MGHRA, CDR2 YSYEKL, per germline. The CDR3 region is CASSLMGTRNYNEQFF. The CDR3 DNA follows: TGCGCCAGCAGCCTAATGGGGACTAGAAATTACAATGAGCAGTTCTTC.

The table lists this clone with a count of one. V gene TRBV30 combines with J gene TRBJ1-1; possibly TRBD1 for D (5 bases). The CDR3 consists of 13 residues. From germline, CDR1 is GTSNPN and CDR2 SVGIG (reference sequence). V lost 3 bases to trimming and J lost 1 base, with 9 bases between them. The CDR3 is CAWRGHGNTEAFF. The CDR3 DNA sequence: TGTGCCTGGAGAGGACATGGGAACACTGAAGCTTTCTTT.

This rearrangement joins TRBV28 to TRBJ2-3; TRBD2 might be the D (5 bases). Trimming stripped 4 bases from V and 0 bases from J, with 14 bases between. CDR1 is MDHEN, CDR2 SYDVKM, per germline. CDR3 length: 16 residues. CDR3 bases: TGTGCCAGCAGTTCACTCCGGGATTTTAGCACAGATACGCAGTATTTT. Protein product: CASSSLRDFSTDTQYF.

The genes are TRBV27 and TRBJ1-2, with 11 bases matching TRBD1. Germline trimming cut 3 bases from V and 14 bases from J; bases unmatched to any gene: 8. The germline gives CDR1 MNHEY, CDR2 SMNVEV (reference sequence). The length of the CDR3 is 13 residues. CDR3 DNA sequence: TGTGCCAGCAGTTTTCAGGGACAGGGGGAAAAAACCTTC. Its translation is CASSFQGQGEKTF.

This chain joins TRBV7-8 and TRBJ2-1; 12 bases fit TRBD2. The germline gives CDR1 SGHVS, CDR2 FQNEAQ. CDR3 length equals 14 residues. V trimming: 9 bases; J trimming: 7 bases; junction bases outside the gene matches: 7. The chain's CDR3 is CASTGTSGFNEQFF. The CDR3 bases are TGTGCCAGTACCGGGACTAGCGGGTTTAATGAGCAGTTCTTC.

This chain joins TRBV2 and TRBJ2-1; a possible D gene is TRBD2 (5 bases). Germline CDR1 and CDR2: SNHLY and FYNNEI. V lost 2 bases and J 15 bases, leaving 14 bases between the germline ends. The CDR3 loop spans 12 amino acids. As DNA, the CDR3 is TGTGCCAGCAGTGAAACGGACGTTGAGGGGTTCTTC. It specifies CASSETDVEGFF.

This clone was seen once. This chain joins TRBV7-2 and TRBJ2-1; D possibly corresponds to TRBD2 (5 bases). The CDR3 loop spans 14 amino acids. From germline, CDR1 is SGHTA and CDR2 FQGNSA. The V end was cut by 0 bases, the J end by 6 bases, with 9 bases between. CDR3 protein: CASSLAGEGNEQFF. In DNA, the CDR3 is TGTGCCAGCAGCTTAGCGGGAGAAGGCAATGAGCAGTTCTTC.

J is TRBJ2-1 and V is TRBV7-9; 8 positions match TRBD2. CDR1 and CDR2 from the germline V gene are SEHNR and FQNEAQ (reference sequence). The CDR3 has 18 amino acids. J lost 0 bases, V lost 5 bases, and 12 bases had no gene match. As DNA, the CDR3 is TGTGCCAGCAGCAAGGTGACTAGCGAGTGGAGCTCCTACAATGAGCAGTTCTTC. It translates to CASSKVTSEWSSYNEQFF.

There are a few counts of this clone. The chain carries TRBV6-5 and TRBJ1-3; D unresolved. The CDR3 is made up of 13 amino acids. V gave up 7 bases and J gave up 0 bases, with 7 bases separating them. CDR1 is MNHEY and CDR2 is SVGAGI in the germline V gene. CDR3 loop: CASMGSSGNTIYF. The CDR3 region has the DNA TGTGCCAGCATGGGCAGCTCTGGAAACACCATATATTTT.

This chain links TRBV6-1 with TRBJ2-1, with D possibly being TRBD2 (6 bases). Germline CDR1 MNHNS, CDR2 SASEGT. The V end was cut by 0 bases, the J end by 8 bases, with 17 bases between. The CDR3 is 16 amino acids. In DNA, the CDR3 is TGTGCCAGCAGTGAAGCTGGATTTTTGAGGGAGGATGAGCAGTTCTTC. It is translated as CASSEAGFLREDEQFF.

CDR3 DNA: TGCAGTGCTATGGAGGGAAGAGGAGCTTTCTTT. It codes for CSAMEGRGAFF. The V gene is TRBV20-1, the J gene TRBJ1-1; D is unclear. The CDR3 covers 11 residues. V was trimmed by 4 bases and J by 10 bases, leaving 13 bases between them. Germline CDR1 DFQATT, CDR2 SNEGSKA (reference sequence).